This entry concerns a single T cell receptor beta chain. This specimen belongs to a study of blood T cell repertoires in COVID-19. Study-level information: The United States, Italy and Spain supplied acute and convalescent COVID-19 samples.

As handled by the study authors: Reference gene primer amplification gave estimated nucleated cell counts. Repertoires were generated with immunoSEQ multiplex PCR, while TCRdb's copy carries only in-frame clones and drops some. D and trimming were read from the DNA, whereas the V and J calls and clone size are those reported in that table. The profile shows roughly 240,000 clones, around four fifths of them singletons. V trimming: 4 bases; J trimming: 4 bases; junction bases outside the gene matches: 7. Germline V gene data show CDR1 as SGDLS and CDR2 as YYNGEE. This CDR3 is built from 15 residues. Sequenced input: peripheral blood. The receptor's source is a woman in her seventies with acute or convalescent COVID-19. This chain connects TRBV9 to TRBJ1-4; 7 bases fit TRBD1. CDR3 residues: CASSLGQVYNEKLFF. Here the CDR3 DNA reads TGTGCCAGCAGCCTAGGACAGGTATATAATGAAAAACTGTTTTTT.